The 17 T cell receptor beta chains given below trace back to one sample, sequenced in a study of blood T cell repertoires in COVID-19. Profiling relied on immunoSEQ multiplex PCR, and the TCRdb table lists in-frame clones only, not all of them. Altogether fewer than 650,000 clones are present, roughly nine tenths being singletons, with the ten largest covering 7.8%. The sample taken for sequencing was peripheral blood. Source of these receptors: a woman aged 45-60 years with COVID-19, enrolled during active disease.

The V and J genes are TRBV24-1 and TRBJ2-2; D call uncertain. This CDR3 is built from 17 residues. The ends were cut back, 3 bases at V and 6 bases at J, with 19 bases in the middle. Germline V CDR1 and CDR2: KGHDR, SFDVKD. This CDR3 is CATSDLHSSIFPGELFF. The CDR3 DNA reads as TGTGCCACCAGTGATCTGCACAGCTCAATATTCCCCGGGGAGCTGTTTTTT.

V is TRBV30 and J is TRBJ2-7; D is undetermined. This CDR3 region has 12 residues. Germline V gene lookup returns CDR1 GTSNPN and CDR2 SVGIG (reference sequence). V lost 0 bases, J lost 8 bases, and 11 bases lay in between. In DNA, the CDR3 is TGTGCCTGGAGTGTGGGCCAGGCCAAGCAGTACTTC. Translation gives CAWSVGQAKQYF.

V is TRBV12-3 or TRBV12-4 and J is TRBJ2-7; D perhaps matches TRBD1 (6 bases). The V gene lost 3 bases and the J gene lost 6 bases, with 9 bases spanning the gap. This CDR3 has 12 amino acids. The CDR3 nucleotides read TGTGCCAGCAGTTTTTTAGGGGGCGAGCAGTACTTC. It specifies CASSFLGGEQYF.

This clone was observed a single time. CDR3 nucleotides: TGTGCCAGCAGCCAAGTGGAGGGGACCCAGTACTTC. The encoded protein is CASSQVEGTQYF. This rearrangement joins TRBV3-1 (or the pseudogene TRBV3-2) to TRBJ2-5; tentative D call: TRBD2 (6 bases). Germline V gene lookup returns CDR1 LGHDT and CDR2 YNNKEL (reference sequence). Trimming cost V 1 base and J 7 bases, with 7 bases left between them. The CDR3 is made up of 12 amino acids.

The J gene is TRBJ2-1, the V gene TRBV5-1; TRBD2 aligns across 10 bases. The CDR3 sequence is 16 residues long. Germline V gene data show CDR1 as SGHRS and CDR2 as YFSETQ. Germline trimming cut 1 base from V and 6 bases from J; bases unmatched to any gene: 7. The CDR3 sequence: CASSLFPSGGGNEQFF. CDR3 sequence (DNA): TGCGCCAGCAGCTTGTTTCCTAGCGGGGGAGGCAATGAGCAGTTCTTC. Filled out from reference TRBV5-1 and TRBJ2-1, the complete variable domain reads KAGVTQTPRYLIKTRGQQVTLSCSPISGHRSVSWYQQTPGQGLQFLFEYFSETQRNKGNFPGRFSGRQFSNSRSEMNVSTLELGDSALYLCASSLFPSGGGNEQFFGPGTRLTVL.

This clone has just a few counts. The chain links TRBV18 to TRBJ1-1; D gene ambiguous. Trimming removed 6 bases from V and 2 bases from J, with 10 bases in between. Germline assignment: CDR1 KGHSH and CDR2 LQKENI. This CDR3 region has 13 residues. The CDR3 sequence: CASSEGSNTEAFF. CDR3 nucleotide sequence: TGTGCCAGCTCGGAGGGATCCAACACTGAAGCTTTCTTT.

The chain combines TRBV10-1 with TRBJ1-2; 8 nucleotides match TRBD1. Germline V gene sequence: CDR1 WNHNN, CDR2 SYGVQD (reference sequence). With 5 bases clipped from V and 7 bases from J, the junction kept 6 bases outside the gene matches. The CDR3 has 13 residues. The CDR3 here is CASSPDRGTGYTF. The CDR3 region has the DNA TGCGCCAGCAGTCCCGACAGGGGTACTGGCTACACCTTC.

To note about this clone: This sample also contains other DNA sequences that code for the same CDR3. The V gene is TRBV20-1, the J gene TRBJ1-2; the D gene is possibly TRBD1 (5 bases). Trimming removed 6 bases from V and 7 bases from J, with 12 bases in between. This CDR3 has 11 residues. Germline V CDR1 and CDR2: DFQATT, SNEGSKA (reference sequence). The CDR3 is CSAPGQGGYTF. In nucleotides, the CDR3 is TGCAGTGCCCCTGGACAAGGTGGCTACACCTTC.

The gene calls are TRBV18 and TRBJ2-7, with D uncertain. V was clipped by 2 bases and J by 4 bases, with 12 bases between them. The CDR3 is 14 residues long. Germline values: CDR1 KGHSH, CDR2 LQKENI. The DNA for the CDR3 is TGTGCCAGCTCACCAGAGACTTTTATATACGAGCAGTACTTC. Translated, it gives CASSPETFIYEQYF.

The chain links TRBV18 to TRBJ2-3, with D perhaps TRBD1 (5 bases). Trimming removed 2 bases at V and 6 bases at J, with 18 bases between. This CDR3 has 16 residues. Germline CDR1 and CDR2: KGHSH and LQKENI. The CDR3 reads CASSPGQLRTADTQYF. For the CDR3, the DNA is TGTGCCAGCTCACCAGGACAACTTCGAACGGCCGATACGCAGTATTTT.

The V and J genes are TRBV7-9 and TRBJ2-3; 14 nucleotides match TRBD2. Germline V gene data show CDR1 as SEHNR and CDR2 as FQNEAQ (reference sequence). The CDR3 contains 15 residues. The ends lost 7 bases at V and 2 bases at J; junction bases unmatched: 2. The CDR3 here is CASTTSGGATDTQYF. The CDR3 nucleotides are TGTGCCAGCACGACTAGCGGGGGGGCCACAGATACGCAGTATTTT.

Regarding this clone: The sample has other DNA sequences that encode this CDR3 too. The gene calls are TRBV10-3 and TRBJ1-3, with D uncertain. Germline V gene sequence: CDR1 ENHRY, CDR2 SYGVKD. Trimming removed 2 bases at V and 1 base at J, with 6 bases between. The CDR3 totals 14 residues. CDR3 sequence reads: CAISEGGSGNTIYF. DNA for the CDR3: TGTGCCATCAGTGAGGGAGGATCTGGAAACACCATATATTTT.

The chain combines TRBV4-1 with TRBJ2-2; D not certain. The ends were cut back, 1 base at V and 0 bases at J, with 9 bases in the middle. The CDR3 sequence is 16 residues long. Germline lookup yields CDR1 MGHRA and CDR2 YSYEKL. The CDR3 sequence is CASSQAVGANTGELFF. The CDR3 region has the DNA TGCGCCAGCAGCCAAGCAGTAGGAGCGAACACCGGGGAGCTGTTTTTT.

The chain recombines TRBV3-1 (or the pseudogene TRBV3-2) with TRBJ1-5; 8 bases are a match to TRBD1. CDR1 LGHDT and CDR2 YNNKEL come from the germline V gene (reference sequence). V shed 1 base and J 7 bases; nucleotides not matched to a gene: 6. The CDR3 is 15 amino acids. The CDR3 bases are TGTGCCAGCAGCCAAGGGACAGGGACAGGCCAGCCCCAGCATTTT. Amino acid sequence: CASSQGTGTGQPQHF.

This sequence joins TRBV6-5 and TRBJ2-7; TRBD2 matches at 9 bases. Per the germline V gene, CDR1 is MNHEY and CDR2 is SVGAGI. The CDR3 sequence is 15 residues long. V lost 6 bases and J lost 3; bases outside the gene matches: 9. In DNA, the CDR3 is TGTGCCAGCAGCCAAGGGTGGCGGGGGGGCTACGAGCAGTACTTC. Amino acids: CASSQGWRGGYEQYF.

The chain links TRBV3-1 (or the pseudogene TRBV3-2) to TRBJ2-1, with 8 bases identical to TRBD2. V gave up 7 bases and J gave up 5 bases; unmatched junction bases: 4. The CDR3 runs 13 residues. Germline-derived CDR1 and CDR2 are LGHDT and YNNKEL (reference sequence). The CDR3 DNA reads TGTGCCAGCAAGTGGCGGGGGGACAATGAGCAGTTCTTC. Amino acid sequence: CASKWRGDNEQFF.

The chain uses TRBV5-1 and TRBJ1-3; D perhaps matches TRBD1 (6 bases). There are 16 residues in the CDR3. V was cut by 0 bases and J by 4 bases, with 14 bases left in between. CDR1 is SGHRS, CDR2 YFSETQ, per germline. CDR3 protein: CASSLAGVLRGNTIYF. The CDR3, as DNA: TGCGCCAGCAGCTTGGCAGGGGTTTTGCGCGGAAACACCATATATTTT.